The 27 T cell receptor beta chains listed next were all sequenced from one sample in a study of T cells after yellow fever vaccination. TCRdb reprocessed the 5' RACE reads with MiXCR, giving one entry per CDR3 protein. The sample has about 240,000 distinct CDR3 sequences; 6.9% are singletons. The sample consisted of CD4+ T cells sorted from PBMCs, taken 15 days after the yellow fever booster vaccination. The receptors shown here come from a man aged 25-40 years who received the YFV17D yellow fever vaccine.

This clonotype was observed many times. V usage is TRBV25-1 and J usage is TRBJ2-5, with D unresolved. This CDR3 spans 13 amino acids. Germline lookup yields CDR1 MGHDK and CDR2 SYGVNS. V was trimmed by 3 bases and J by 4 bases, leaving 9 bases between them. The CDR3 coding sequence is TGTGCCAGCAGTGAGCACGGAAGAGAGACCCAGTACTTC. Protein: CASSEHGRETQYF. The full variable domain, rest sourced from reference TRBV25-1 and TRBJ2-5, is EADIYQTPRYLVIGTGKKITLECSQTMGHDKMYWYQQDPGMELHLIHYSYGVNSTEKGDLSSESTVSRIRTEHFPLTLESARPSHTSQYLCASSEHGRETQYFGPGTRLLVL.

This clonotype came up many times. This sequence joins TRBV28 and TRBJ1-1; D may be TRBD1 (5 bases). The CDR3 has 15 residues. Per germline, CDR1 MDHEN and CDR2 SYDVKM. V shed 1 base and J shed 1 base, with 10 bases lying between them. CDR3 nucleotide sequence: TGTGCCAGCAGTTTATTCGGAGGGGCGAACACTGAAGCTTTCTTT. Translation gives CASSLFGGANTEAFF.

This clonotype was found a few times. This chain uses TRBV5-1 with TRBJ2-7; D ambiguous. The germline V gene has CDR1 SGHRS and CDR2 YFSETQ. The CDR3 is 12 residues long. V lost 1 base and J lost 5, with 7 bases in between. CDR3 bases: TGCGCCAGCAGCTTGCAGGTTGACGAGCAGTACTTC. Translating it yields CASSLQVDEQYF.

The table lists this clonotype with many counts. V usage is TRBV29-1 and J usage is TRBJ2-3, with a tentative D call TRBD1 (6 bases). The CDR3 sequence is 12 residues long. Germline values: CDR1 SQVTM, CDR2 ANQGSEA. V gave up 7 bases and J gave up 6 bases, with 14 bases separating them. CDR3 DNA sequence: TGCAGCGAAAAGGGGGTTTCGGATACGCAGTATTTT. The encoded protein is CSEKGVSDTQYF.

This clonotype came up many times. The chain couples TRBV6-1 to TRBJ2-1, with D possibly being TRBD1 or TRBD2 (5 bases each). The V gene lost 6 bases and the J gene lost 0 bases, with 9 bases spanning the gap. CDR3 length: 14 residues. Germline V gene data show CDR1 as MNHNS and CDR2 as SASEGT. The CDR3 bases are TGTGCCAGCAGAGGGACCAGCTCCTACAATGAGCAGTTCTTC. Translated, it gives CASRGTSSYNEQFF.

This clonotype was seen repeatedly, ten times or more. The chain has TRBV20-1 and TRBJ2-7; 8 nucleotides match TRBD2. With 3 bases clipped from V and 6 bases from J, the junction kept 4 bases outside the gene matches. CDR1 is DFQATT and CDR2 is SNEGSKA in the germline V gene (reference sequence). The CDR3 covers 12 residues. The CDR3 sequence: CSASTGGAEQYF. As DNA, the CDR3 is TGCAGTGCTAGTACGGGAGGGGCCGAGCAGTACTTC.

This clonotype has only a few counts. The CDR3 is CASSAGLAGTLAKNIQYF. DNA of the CDR3: TGCGCCAGCAGCGCGGGACTAGCGGGAACTCTAGCCAAAAACATTCAGTACTTC. The V gene is TRBV5-1, the J gene TRBJ2-4, with 13 bases aligning to TRBD2. The trim removed 4 bases at V and 0 bases at J, leaving 7 bases unmatched. Germline V gene sequence: CDR1 SGHRS, CDR2 YFSETQ. The CDR3 has 18 amino acids.

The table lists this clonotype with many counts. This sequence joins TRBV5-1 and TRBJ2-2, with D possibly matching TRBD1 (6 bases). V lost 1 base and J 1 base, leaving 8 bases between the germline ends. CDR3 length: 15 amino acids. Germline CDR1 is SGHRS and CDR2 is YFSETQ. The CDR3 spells CASSLWGQNTGELFF. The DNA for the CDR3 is TGCGCCAGCAGCTTGTGGGGACAGAACACCGGGGAGCTGTTTTTT.

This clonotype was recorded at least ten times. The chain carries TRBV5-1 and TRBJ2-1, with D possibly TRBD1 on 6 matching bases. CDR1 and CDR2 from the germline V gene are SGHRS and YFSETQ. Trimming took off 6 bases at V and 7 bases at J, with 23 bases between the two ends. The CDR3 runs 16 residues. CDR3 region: CASTSGWGQGGNEQFF. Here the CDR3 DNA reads TGCGCCAGCACCTCTGGGTGGGGACAAGGCGGAAATGAGCAGTTCTTC.

The CDR3 here is CASSVSVWETQYF. DNA of the CDR3: TGTGCCAGCAGTGTTTCAGTGTGGGAGACCCAGTACTTC. The rearrangement links TRBV2 to TRBJ2-5; D gene ambiguous. CDR1 and CDR2 from the germline V gene are SNHLY and FYNNEI. The CDR3 consists of 13 residues. With 4 bases removed from V and 5 bases from J, the gap between germline ends came to 11 bases.

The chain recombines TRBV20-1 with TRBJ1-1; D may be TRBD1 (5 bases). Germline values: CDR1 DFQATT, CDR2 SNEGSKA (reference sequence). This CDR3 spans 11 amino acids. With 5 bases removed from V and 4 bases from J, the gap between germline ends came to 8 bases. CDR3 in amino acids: CSAGGTTEAFF. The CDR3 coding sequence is TGCAGTGCTGGGGGAACCACTGAAGCTTTCTTT.

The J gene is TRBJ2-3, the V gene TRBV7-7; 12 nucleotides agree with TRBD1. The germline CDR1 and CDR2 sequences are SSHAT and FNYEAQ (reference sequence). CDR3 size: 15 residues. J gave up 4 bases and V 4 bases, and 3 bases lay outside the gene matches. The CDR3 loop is CASSSGTGGPDTQYF. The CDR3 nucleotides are TGTGCCAGCAGCTCCGGGACAGGGGGCCCAGATACGCAGTATTTT. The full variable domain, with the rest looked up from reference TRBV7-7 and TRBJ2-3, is GAGVSQSPRYKVTKRGQDVTLRCDPISSHATLYWYQQALGQGPEFLTYFNYEAQPDKSGLPSDRFSAERPEGSISTLTIQRTEQRDSAMYRCASSSGTGGPDTQYFGPGTRLTVL.

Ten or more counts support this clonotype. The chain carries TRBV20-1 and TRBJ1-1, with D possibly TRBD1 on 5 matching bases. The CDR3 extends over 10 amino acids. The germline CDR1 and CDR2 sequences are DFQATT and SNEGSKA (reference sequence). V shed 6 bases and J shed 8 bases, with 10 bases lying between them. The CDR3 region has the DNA TGCAGTGCCCAGGGTCTCGAAGCTTTCTTT. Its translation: CSAQGLEAFF.

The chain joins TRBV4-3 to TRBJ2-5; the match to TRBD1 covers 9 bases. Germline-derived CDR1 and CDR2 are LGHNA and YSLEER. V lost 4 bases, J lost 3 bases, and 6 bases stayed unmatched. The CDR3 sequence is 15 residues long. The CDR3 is CASSRETGGEETQYF. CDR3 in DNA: TGCGCCAGCAGCCGGGAAACAGGGGGCGAAGAGACCCAGTACTTC.

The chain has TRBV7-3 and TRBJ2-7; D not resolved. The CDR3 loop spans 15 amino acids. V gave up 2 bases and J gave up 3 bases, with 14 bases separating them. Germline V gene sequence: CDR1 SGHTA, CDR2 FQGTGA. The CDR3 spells CASSLGVPINYEQYF. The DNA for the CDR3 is TGTGCCAGCAGCTTAGGGGTTCCCATCAACTACGAGCAGTACTTC.

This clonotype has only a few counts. This CDR3 is CASSLSGAATGELFF. CDR3 DNA: TGTGCCAGCAGCTTATCCGGCGCGGCCACCGGGGAGCTGTTTTTT. The chain recombines TRBV7-6 with TRBJ2-2, with unresolved D. Trimming took off 2 bases at V and 4 bases at J, with 11 bases between the two ends. Germline assignment: CDR1 SGHVS and CDR2 FNYEAQ. The CDR3 has 15 amino acids.

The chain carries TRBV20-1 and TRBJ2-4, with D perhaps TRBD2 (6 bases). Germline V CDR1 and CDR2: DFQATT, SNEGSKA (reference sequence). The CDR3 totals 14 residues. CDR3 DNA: TGCAGCCCTGGAGGGGTAGGCGCGGTAAACATTCAGTACTTC. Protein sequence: CSPGGVGAVNIQYF.

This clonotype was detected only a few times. CDR3 DNA: TGTGCCAGCAGGTCTCCAAGCGGAGAGGGGACCGGGGAGCTGTTTTTT. This encodes CASRSPSGEGTGELFF. The V and J genes are TRBV5-4 and TRBJ2-2, with D perhaps given as TRBD1 or TRBD2 (5 bases each). From germline, CDR1 is SGHNT and CDR2 YYREEE (reference sequence). The CDR3 extends over 16 amino acids. V lost 5 bases and J lost 5, with 19 bases in between.

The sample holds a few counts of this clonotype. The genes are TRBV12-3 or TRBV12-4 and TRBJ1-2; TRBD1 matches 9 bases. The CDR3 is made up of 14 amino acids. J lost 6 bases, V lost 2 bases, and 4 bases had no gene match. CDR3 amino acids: CASSLSDRGNGYTF. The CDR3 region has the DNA TGTGCCAGCAGTTTATCTGACAGGGGGAATGGCTACACCTTC.

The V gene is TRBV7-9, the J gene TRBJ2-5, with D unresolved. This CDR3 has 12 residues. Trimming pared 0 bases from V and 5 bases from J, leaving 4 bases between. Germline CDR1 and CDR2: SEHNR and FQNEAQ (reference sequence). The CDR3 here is CASSLAEETQYF. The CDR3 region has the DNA TGTGCCAGCAGCTTAGCTGAGGAGACCCAGTACTTC.

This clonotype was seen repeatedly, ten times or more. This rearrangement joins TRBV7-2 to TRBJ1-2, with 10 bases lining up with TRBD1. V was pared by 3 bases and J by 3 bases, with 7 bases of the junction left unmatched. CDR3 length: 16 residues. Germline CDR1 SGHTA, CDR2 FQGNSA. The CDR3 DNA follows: TGTGCCAGCAGCTTGGTCGGGACAGGGGCCTACTATGGCTACACCTTC. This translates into CASSLVGTGAYYGYTF.

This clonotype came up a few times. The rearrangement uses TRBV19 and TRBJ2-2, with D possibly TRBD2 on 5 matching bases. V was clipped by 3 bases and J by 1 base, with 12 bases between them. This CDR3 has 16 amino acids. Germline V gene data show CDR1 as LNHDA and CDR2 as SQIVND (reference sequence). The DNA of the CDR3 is TGTGCCAGTAGTATTCGGCTAGCCCTGAACACCGGGGAGCTGTTTTTT. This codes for CASSIRLALNTGELFF.

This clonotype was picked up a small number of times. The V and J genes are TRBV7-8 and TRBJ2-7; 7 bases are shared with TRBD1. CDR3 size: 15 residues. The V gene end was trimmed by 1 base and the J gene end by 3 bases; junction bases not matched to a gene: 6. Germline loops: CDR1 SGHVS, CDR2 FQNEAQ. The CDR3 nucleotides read TGTGCCAGCAGCTTAGAGGCAGGGGGTATCTACGAGCAGTACTTC. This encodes CASSLEAGGIYEQYF.

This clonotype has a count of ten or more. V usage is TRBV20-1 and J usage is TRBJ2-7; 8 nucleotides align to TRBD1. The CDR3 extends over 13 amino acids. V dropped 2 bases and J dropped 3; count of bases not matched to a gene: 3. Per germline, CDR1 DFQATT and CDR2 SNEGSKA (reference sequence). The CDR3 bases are TGCAGTGCTAGACAGGGGGCAAGCTACGAGCAGTACTTC. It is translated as CSARQGASYEQYF.

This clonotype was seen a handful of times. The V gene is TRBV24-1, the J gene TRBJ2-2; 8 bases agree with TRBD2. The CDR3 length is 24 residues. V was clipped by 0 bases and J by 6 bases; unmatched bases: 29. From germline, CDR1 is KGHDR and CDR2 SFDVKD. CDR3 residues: CATSDLHGVRRTSRRGGFSGELFF. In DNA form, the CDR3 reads TGTGCCACCAGTGATTTGCATGGTGTGAGGAGGACTAGCAGGAGAGGTGGTTTTTCCGGGGAGCTGTTTTTT.

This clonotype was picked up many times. The CDR3 DNA is TGTGCCAGCAGCTTAGAGACCACAGGGGCTGAAGCTTTCTTT. This translates into CASSLETTGAEAFF. This chain joins TRBV7-6 and TRBJ1-1; 7 nucleotides match TRBD1. The length of the CDR3 is 14 residues. From germline, CDR1 is SGHVS and CDR2 FNYEAQ. V shed 1 base and J 6 bases; nucleotides not matched to a gene: 5. Based on the CDR3 plus reference TRBV7-6 and TRBJ1-1, the full variable domain is GAGVSQSPRYKVTKRGQDVALRCDPISGHVSLYWYRQALGQGPEFLTYFNYEAQQDKSGLPNDRFSAERPEGSISTLTIQRTEQRDSAMYRCASSLETTGAEAFFGQGTRLTVV.

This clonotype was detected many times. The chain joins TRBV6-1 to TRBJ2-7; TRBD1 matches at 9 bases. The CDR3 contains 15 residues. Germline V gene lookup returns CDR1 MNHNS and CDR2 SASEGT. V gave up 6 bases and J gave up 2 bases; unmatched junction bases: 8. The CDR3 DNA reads TGTGCCAGCAGGGGCCCGGGACAGGGAACCTACGAGCAGTACTTC. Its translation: CASRGPGQGTYEQYF.